Each of the 13 T cell receptor beta chains below was sequenced from the same sample in a study of CD4 and CD8 cells across lung adenocarcinoma regions. TCRdb itself ran the PCR reads through MiXCR, one entry per CDR3 protein. The top ten clones hold approximately 84% of a sample with 5,500 to 6,500 distinct CDR3 sequences, about half of them seen once. Sequenced sample: CD8+ T cells from the margin of a lung tumor. The receptors were gathered from a male donor with lung adenocarcinoma. The CD4 and CD8 labels of this study may be unreliable.

There are many counts of this clonotype. The chain combines TRBV10-1 with TRBJ2-1; unclear D gene. Germline V gives CDR1 WNHNN, CDR2 SYGVQD (reference sequence). The CDR3 runs to 13 residues. The V gene lost 3 bases and the J gene lost 4 bases, with 7 bases spanning the gap. The CDR3 sequence is CASSDGVYNEQFF. The DNA for the CDR3 is TGCGCCAGCAGTGACGGAGTATACAATGAGCAGTTCTTC.

The chain links TRBV6-1 to TRBJ2-1; D gene unclear. The J call is in doubt because the DNA end fits TRBJ2-5 better. Germline CDR1 is MNHNS and CDR2 is SASEGT. This CDR3 has 15 residues. CDR3 sequence: CASSEWTTRTETQYF. CDR3 bases: TGTGCCAGCAGTGAATGGACGACTCGTACCGAGACCCAGTACTTC.

A note on this clonotype: An end of the junction differs from the germline gene, which may be a read error. This chain uses TRBV27 with TRBJ2-3, with D unresolved. The CDR3 contains 13 residues. CDR1 MNHEY and CDR2 SMNVEV come from the germline V gene (reference sequence). The CDR3 loop reads CATQPGNKDMQYF. In nucleotides, the CDR3 is TGTGCCACCCAGCCCGGCAACAAAGATATGCAGTATTTC.

This clonotype was recorded at least ten times. The chain links TRBV4-1 to TRBJ2-4; 7 positions agree with TRBD2. With 1 base clipped from V and 1 base from J, the junction kept 13 bases outside the gene matches. The CDR3 loop spans 19 amino acids. The V gene's germline CDR1 is MGHRA and CDR2 YSYEKL. The CDR3 DNA is TGCGCCAGCAGCCAAGTAGGGGCGGGGGAGGGTAGGGCCAAAAACATTCAGTACTTC. Protein sequence: CASSQVGAGEGRAKNIQYF.

This clonotype has at least ten counts. The chain links TRBV12-3 or TRBV12-4 to TRBJ1-2, with unresolved D. The CDR3 runs to 13 residues. Trimming shortened V by 6 bases and J by 4 bases, and 12 bases separated the two germline ends. DNA of the CDR3: TGTGCCAGCAGCCCCGACCCAGCCTATGGCTACACCTTC. Translation gives CASSPDPAYGYTF.

The gene calls are TRBV6-1 and TRBJ2-5; D could derive from TRBD1 or TRBD2 (5 bases each). The CDR3 is 15 amino acids. Germline V gene lookup returns CDR1 MNHNS and CDR2 SASEGT. Trimming shortened V by 0 bases and J by 5 bases, and 13 bases separated the two germline ends. In DNA, the CDR3 is TGTGCCAGCAGTGAAGCGAACCCGGGGCCTGAGACCCAGTACTTC. Its translation: CASSEANPGPETQYF.

This clonotype was counted between two and nine times. This sequence joins TRBV3-1 and TRBJ2-1; D ambiguous. V was trimmed by 3 bases and J by 0 bases, leaving 9 bases between them. The germline CDR1 and CDR2 sequences are LGHDT and YNNKEL (reference sequence). The CDR3 contains 15 residues. The CDR3 loop is CASSQPISSYNEQFF. The DNA for the CDR3 is TGTGCCAGCAGCCAGCCGATTAGCTCCTACAATGAGCAGTTCTTC.

The CDR3 nucleotides are TGTGCCAGCAGTTACGAAGCGGGAGGGTCGAATGAGCAGTTCTTC. Amino acid sequence: CASSYEAGGSNEQFF. This rearrangement joins TRBV6-5 to TRBJ2-1; 10 positions agree with TRBD2. CDR3 length equals 15 residues. Germline V gene sequence: CDR1 MNHEY, CDR2 SVGAGI. The trim removed 2 bases at V and 7 bases at J, leaving 5 bases unmatched.

This clonotype was observed a few times. The rearrangement links TRBV24-1 to TRBJ2-5; D is ambiguous. The better agreement between TRBJ2-7 and the DNA end casts doubt on the J call. Germline V gives CDR1 KGHDR, CDR2 SFDVKD. This CDR3 has 16 amino acids. CDR3 loop: CATSDLTASSPYEQYF. The CDR3 nucleotides read TGTGCCACCAGTGATTTGACTGCCAGTTCCCCCTACGAGCAGTACTTC.

This clonotype was recorded at least ten times. The CDR3: CASLDRPSLAVVTGELFF. Here the CDR3 DNA reads TGTGCCAGCCTCGACAGGCCTTCTCTAGCGGTTGTGACCGGGGAGCTGTTTTTT. V and J are TRBV6-1 and TRBJ2-2, with TRBD2 as a possible D gene (7 bases). Germline V gene data show CDR1 as MNHNS and CDR2 as SASEGT. V was cut by 8 bases and J by 5 bases, with 27 bases left in between. This CDR3 has 18 residues.

The table lists this clonotype with many counts. CDR3 nucleotide sequence: TGTGCCAGCAGTCCGGTTTTAGGACAGGGAAAAGAGACCCAGTACTTC. As protein: CASSPVLGQGKETQYF. The rearrangement uses TRBV6-1 and TRBJ2-5; 8 bases fit TRBD1. In germline, CDR1 is MNHNS, CDR2 SASEGT. The CDR3 spans 16 residues. J was trimmed by 3 bases and V by 5 bases; bases with no gene match: 11.

V usage is TRBV10-3 and J usage is TRBJ2-2, with 7 nucleotides matching TRBD1. With V trimmed by 2 bases and J by 5 bases, 5 bases remained unmatched. The CDR3 has 15 amino acids. The germline CDR1 and CDR2 sequences are ENHRY and SYGVKD. The CDR3 DNA reads as TGTGCCATCAGTGAGAACCACAGGGGTACCGGGGAGCTGTTTTTT. It is translated as CAISENHRGTGELFF.

To note about this clonotype: A much larger clonotype is one base distant, so this may be a read error. V gene TRBV10-1 combines with J gene TRBJ2-1; D perhaps matches TRBD2 (6 bases). CDR3 size: 14 residues. V was trimmed by 3 bases and J by 10 bases, leaving 16 bases between them. The germline CDR1 and CDR2 sequences are WNHNN and SYGVQD (reference sequence). The CDR3 DNA reads as TGCGCCAGCAGTGATCGTCGGGGAGCGGGCGAGCAGTTCTTC. Its protein is CASSDRRGAGEQFF.